The present entry profiles one T cell receptor beta chain with its context. Its antigen is currently unknown. The data derive from a study of beta chain features in type 1 diabetes. Regarding the study as a whole: Diminished insertions and augmented deletions at VDJ junctions characterized type 1 diabetes patients.

Germline lookup yields CDR1 MGHDK and CDR2 SYGVNS. With 1 base removed from V and 1 base from J, the gap between germline ends came to 10 bases. CDR3 length: 16 amino acids. Expressed TCRB transcripts were sequenced because the isolated RNA had all been reverse transcribed beforehand. This table comes from immunoSEQ multiplex PCR, and its TCRdb copy is limited to in-frame clones, with some not included. This sample has hundreds of thousands of clones, with around 15% found just once. Via the markers CD45RO/CCR7/CD25/CD127/CD95/CD27, stem cell-like memory, regulatory, central memory and naive CD4+ cells were sorted.

This chain joins TRBV25-1 and TRBJ2-2; the D gene is possibly TRBD2 (6 bases). What was sequenced was naive CD4+ T cells from blood. This TCR came from a man in his late teens or twenties in good health. CDR3 DNA: TGTGCCAGCAGTGAATTGGGGGGTGAGAACACCGGGGAGCTGTTTTTT. This codes for CASSELGGENTGELFF. Drawing the rest from reference TRBV25-1 and TRBJ2-2, the complete variable domain is EADIYQTPRYLVIGTGKKITLECSQTMGHDKMYWYQQDPGMELHLIHYSYGVNSTEKGDLSSESTVSRIRTEHFPLTLESARPSHTSQYLCASSELGGENTGELFFGEGSRLTVL.